Sequencing of this T cell receptor (beta chain) was carried out in a study of PD-1 blockade in classical Hodgkin lymphoma (TCRdb year 2020). Describing the broader study: Nivolumab dosing was 3 mg/kg intravenously every 2 weeks, continuing until either disease progression or unacceptable toxicity. A peripheral blood immune signature of response to PD-1 blockade in classical Hodgkin lymphoma was defined using TCR beta sequencing and CyTOF.

With regard to this clone: Its binding antigen is unknown. No per-base quality is available; no much larger clone lies one base away.

Genomic DNA was isolated using the Qiagen DNeasy kit from unsorted PBMCs as well as from negatively selected CD4+ and CD8+ fractions. Using primers that anneal to V and J segments, immunoSEQ multiplex PCR amplified the TCR beta CDR3 regions. A synthetic immune receptor repertoire was used to minimize amplification bias, and any residual bias was removed computationally once sequencing was done. From the authors' description of their analysis: Custom Python scripts were used to quantify repertoire diversity as the Shannon entropy index. The unsorted, CD4+ and CD8+ repertoires were each analyzed separately, with the exception of combined analyses, where CD4+ and CD8+ sequences were merged in silico. A clone was considered expanded if an increase in frequency of at least 2-fold after treatment relative to C1D1 was found, and a pseudocount of 0.5 was applied to clones undetected at baseline. Clones with 0 or 1 copy at C1D1 were classified as singleton clones, and clones with 2 or more copies were classified as non-singleton clones. By matching protein sequences in sorted samples from the same patient, clones expanded in unsorted samples were annotated as CD4+, CD8+ or unknown. Wilcoxon tests were applied to paired samples to test diversity changes from C1D1 to C4D1. The clones in this table, taken by TCRdb from immuneACCESS, are in-frame only. Not every clone is retained; where verified, under half of the shortfall comes from an unresolved V gene, and the cause of the rest is unknown. That table supplies the V and J calls and clone size; D and trimming were determined from the DNA. This sample is represented by about 100,000 clones; roughly 83% of them were singletons. Of the sample, 12% is held by the ten largest clones.

Results and caveats for the whole study, not just this receptor: Diversity was lower in patients who began nivolumab less than 1 year after ASCT, so these patients were left out of later analyses to avoid confounding by immune reconstitution. By C4D1, a significant rise was seen in CD4+ TCR diversity but not in CD8+ TCR diversity (p=0.0027 vs p=0.16), and the rise was most apparent among complete responders (p=0.02). Only a single clinical trial cohort was studied, and what caused the repertoire differences, possibly disease activity or prior therapy, remained undefined. Baseline TCR diversity was reported to be lower in newly diagnosed patients than in healthy donors and to be lower still in relapsed/refractory patients. Baseline diversity similar to that of newly diagnosed patients was observed in trial patients achieving complete response, whereas significantly lower diversity was observed in partial responders and progressors.

The sample's time point, from its label and the paper: cycle 1 day 1 (C1D1), immediately before nivolumab initiation. Every trial patient had relapsed following autologous stem cell transplantation, and prior brentuximab vedotin exposure was what differed among cohorts A, B and C. A total of fewer than 65 patients with relapsed/refractory classical Hodgkin lymphoma made up the trial cohort, and each patient's best overall response was complete response, partial response or progressive disease. In the multi-cohort phase II CheckMate 205 trial, trial patients received single-agent nivolumab. Best overall response was determined by an independent review committee according to the 2007 International Working Group response criteria. Trial PBMCs were collected just before the start of nivolumab (C1D1) and during therapy at cycle 2 day 1 and cycle 4 day 1. After peripheral blood was drawn into 8 mL Vacutainer Cell Preparation Tubes, PBMCs were isolated by centrifugation and then cryopreserved.

V loses 5 bases, J loses 0 bases, and the germline ends lie 13 bases apart. The CDR3 holds 16 amino acids from the cysteine to the phenylalanine. The read is trimmed to its CDR3 DNA, 48 bases read in frame from base 1. From the germline V gene, CDR1 is SGHTA and CDR2 is FQGTGA. Material: peripheral blood mononuclear cells (PBMCs), obtained at baseline. The chain employs TRBV7-3 and TRBJ2-2; TRBD2 could be the D gene, as 5 bases match. The TCR comes from a human donor with classical Hodgkin lymphoma. In nucleotide form, the sequence is TGTGCCAGCAGCCCTATAAGCGGCGCGAACACCGGGGAGCTGTTTTTT. Translated, it gives CASSPISGANTGELFF. With the rest looked up from the reference TRBV7-3 and TRBJ2-2 genes rather than sequenced, the full variable domain is GAGVSQTPSNKVTEKGKYVELRCDPISGHTALYWYRQSLGQGPEFLIYFQGTGAADDSGLPNDRFFAVRPEGSVSTLKIQRTERGDSAVYLCASSPISGANTGELFFGEGSRLTVL.